The 22 T cell receptor beta chains given below trace back to one sample, sequenced in a study of cytomegalovirus exposure and HLA in healthy donors. Researchers ran the PCR with 60 Vbeta and 13 Jbeta primers. TCRdb's copy holds only in-frame clones and misses some; the assay was immunoSEQ multiplex PCR. The sample holds more than 95,000 clones; around 79% are singletons and the top ten take roughly 6%. The sample comprised PBMCs. The receptors were gathered from a woman aged 40 to 50 in good health and CMV-seronegative.

The V gene is TRBV7-2, the J gene TRBJ1-2, with D tentatively TRBD1 (5 bases). The germline V and J ends were trimmed by 0 bases and 6 bases, with 8 bases remaining between them. The CDR3 sequence is 13 residues long. The germline CDR1 and CDR2 sequences are SGHTA and FQGNSA. CDR3 region: CASSLATDHGYTF. The CDR3 DNA sequence: TGTGCCAGCAGCTTAGCGACAGACCATGGCTACACCTTC.

The chain recombines TRBV5-1 with TRBJ1-2; 8 bases map to TRBD1. V was pared by 3 bases and J by 0 bases, with 4 bases of the junction left unmatched. The germline gives CDR1 SGHRS, CDR2 YFSETQ. CDR3 length: 15 amino acids. The CDR3 nucleotides read TGCGCCAGCAGCTCGACAGGGGTTTCTAACTATGGCTACACCTTC. Encoded protein: CASSSTGVSNYGYTF. The full variable domain, rest sourced from reference TRBV5-1 and TRBJ1-2, is KAGVTQTPRYLIKTRGQQVTLSCSPISGHRSVSWYQQTPGQGLQFLFEYFSETQRNKGNFPGRFSGRQFSNSRSEMNVSTLELGDSALYLCASSSTGVSNYGYTFGSGTRLTVV.

This clone was seen more than once but under ten times. The V call is TRBV7-9, the J call TRBJ2-5; D perhaps matches TRBD1 (6 bases). With 3 bases removed from V and 2 bases from J, the gap between germline ends came to 10 bases. The V gene's germline CDR1 is SEHNR and CDR2 FQNEAQ (reference sequence). This CDR3 contains 14 residues. The CDR3: CASSFQTGQETQYF. CDR3 sequence (DNA): TGTGCCAGCAGCTTCCAGACAGGACAAGAGACCCAGTACTTC.

J is TRBJ2-7 and V is TRBV20-1; no firm D call. This CDR3 spans 10 amino acids. The V and J ends lost 3 bases and 4 bases respectively, with 4 bases between them. The germline gives CDR1 DFQATT, CDR2 SNEGSKA (reference sequence). Here the CDR3 reads CSASRYEQYF. The CDR3 nucleotides are TGCAGTGCTAGTCGGTACGAGCAGTACTTC.

The chain uses TRBV7-2 and TRBJ2-7; the D gene is possibly TRBD1 (5 bases). Germline CDR1 reads SGHTA; CDR2 reads FQGNSA. This CDR3 spans 16 amino acids. Trimming left V 5 bases short and J 3 bases short, with 20 bases between. The CDR3 region is CASSNTARASYYEQYF. The CDR3 region has the DNA TGTGCCAGCAGCAATACAGCCAGGGCGTCCTACTACGAGCAGTACTTC.

The count of this clone is one. This chain links TRBV5-1 with TRBJ1-2; D may be TRBD1 (6 bases). This CDR3 is 15 amino acids long. V was clipped by 0 bases and J by 3 bases, with 12 bases between them. Germline V gene data show CDR1 as SGHRS and CDR2 as YFSETQ. CDR3 sequence (DNA): TGCGCCAGCAGCTTGGCACAGGGTTTACACTATGGCTACACCTTC. Amino acid sequence: CASSLAQGLHYGYTF.

The chain employs TRBV7-2 and TRBJ2-1; 10 bases align to TRBD1. Germline loops: CDR1 SGHTA, CDR2 FQGNSA. The CDR3 spans 16 residues. J gave up 5 bases and V 3 bases, and 7 bases lay outside the gene matches. The chain's CDR3 is CASSFTGTGANNEQFF. CDR3 bases: TGTGCCAGCAGCTTCACCGGGACAGGGGCCAACAATGAGCAGTTCTTC.

This chain connects TRBV5-4 to TRBJ1-3, with 8 bases lining up with TRBD1. The CDR3 totals 16 residues. The V segment lost 4 bases and the J segment 3 bases; nucleotides outside the gene matches: 9. Germline V gene lookup returns CDR1 SGHNT and CDR2 YYREEE (reference sequence). CDR3: CASSAGQGRDGNTIYF. CDR3 DNA: TGTGCCAGCAGCGCCGGACAGGGACGCGATGGAAACACCATATATTTT.

As for this clone: The sample contains more than one DNA sequence encoding this CDR3. The chain couples TRBV7-9 to TRBJ1-4, with TRBD1 matching over 7 bases. The CDR3 runs to 18 residues. The V gene's germline CDR1 is SEHNR and CDR2 FQNEAQ (reference sequence). V gave up 8 bases and J gave up 1 base; unmatched junction bases: 16. CDR3 loop: CASGRTLGGRRTNEKLFF. The DNA of the CDR3 is TGTGCCAGCGGAAGAACCTTAGGGGGCAGGAGAACTAATGAAAAACTGTTTTTT.

The chain combines TRBV5-6 with TRBJ2-2; D might be TRBD2 (5 bases). This CDR3 comprises 16 residues. Trimming removed 6 bases from V and 4 bases from J, with 19 bases in between. From germline, CDR1 is SGHDT and CDR2 YYEEEE. The DNA of the CDR3 is TGTGCCAGCATCCCCCAACGGGGTTGGGGCACCGGGGAGCTGTTTTTT. It yields the protein CASIPQRGWGTGELFF.

This chain joins TRBV28 and TRBJ2-3; D might be TRBD1 (5 bases). The germline V gene encodes CDR1 MDHEN and CDR2 SYDVKM. Trimming took off 5 bases at V and 5 bases at J, with 8 bases between the two ends. CDR3 size: 12 residues. CDR3 nucleotide sequence: TGTGCCAGCAGTGGGGCCGTAGATACGCAGTATTTT. Translating gives CASSGAVDTQYF.

This rearrangement joins TRBV7-9 to TRBJ1-1; a possible D gene is TRBD1 (6 bases). V lost 3 bases to trimming and J lost 0 bases, with 11 bases between them. Germline V gives CDR1 SEHNR, CDR2 FQNEAQ (reference sequence). The CDR3 spans 15 residues. In DNA form, the CDR3 reads TGTGCCAGCAGCTTTCTGCAGGGGATGAACACTGAAGCTTTCTTT. Amino acids: CASSFLQGMNTEAFF.

This clone was seen a handful of times. V and J are TRBV28 and TRBJ1-6, with 7 bases matching TRBD1. CDR1 MDHEN and CDR2 SYDVKM come from the germline V gene. The CDR3 contains 12 residues. J was trimmed by 19 bases and V by 8 bases; bases with no gene match: 14. The DNA for the CDR3 is TGTGCCAGCTCCCTCGCAGGGGGTGAGAGGCACTTT. As protein: CASSLAGGERHF.

Of note for this clone: Other DNA sequences from this sample encode an identical CDR3 as well. The V call is TRBV27, the J call TRBJ2-1; the D gene is possibly TRBD2 (5 bases). Trimming took off 6 bases at V and 8 bases at J, with 20 bases between the two ends. The CDR3 sequence is 15 residues long. Germline CDR1 MNHEY, CDR2 SMNVEV (reference sequence). CDR3 sequence (DNA): TGTGCCAGCAGCCGCGACTACCATATGAGGGATGAGCAGTTCTTC. It is translated as CASSRDYHMRDEQFF.

The rearrangement links TRBV2 to TRBJ2-1; D might be TRBD2 (5 bases). The germline CDR1 and CDR2 sequences are SNHLY and FYNNEI. Trimming shortened V by 8 bases and J by 6 bases, and 14 bases separated the two germline ends. The CDR3 is made up of 13 amino acids. The CDR3 DNA follows: TGTGCCAGCGTTGAGGGTCACATCAATGAGCAGTTCTTC. This sequence encodes CASVEGHINEQFF.

This clone was found a few times. Distinct nucleotide sequences in the sample also encode this CDR3. The chain combines TRBV10-1 with TRBJ2-5; possible D gene TRBD1, 5 bases. The CDR3 extends over 13 amino acids. V was trimmed by 2 bases and J by 9 bases, leaving 13 bases between them. Germline loops: CDR1 WNHNN, CDR2 SYGVQD (reference sequence). In DNA form, the CDR3 reads TGCGCCAGCAGTGAGGAACAAGAAGGGGCCCAGTACTTC. This encodes CASSEEQEGAQYF.

This sequence joins TRBV18 and TRBJ2-7; D is possibly TRBD2 (5 bases). Germline loops: CDR1 KGHSH, CDR2 LQKENI. This CDR3 is 12 amino acids long. The V end lost 5 bases, the J end lost 6 bases, and 11 bases lay between the germline ends. This CDR3 reads CASSDTRLEQYF. For the CDR3, the DNA is TGTGCCAGCTCAGATACTAGACTCGAGCAGTACTTC.

The chain couples TRBV29-1 to TRBJ2-5; D ambiguous. The CDR3 spans 12 residues. The V end was cut by 6 bases, the J end by 4 bases, with 12 bases between. Per the germline V gene, CDR1 is SQVTM and CDR2 is ANQGSEA. CDR3 region: CSVRKRRETQYF. In DNA form, the CDR3 reads TGCAGCGTGAGGAAACGGAGAGAGACCCAGTACTTC. The complete variable domain, with remaining parts taken from reference TRBV29-1 and TRBJ2-5, reads SAVISQKPSRDICQRGTSLTIQCQVDSQVTMMFWYRQQPGQSLTLIATANQGSEATYESGFVIDKFPISRPNLTFSTLTVSNMSPEDSSIYLCSVRKRRETQYFGPGTRLLVL.

This clone is a singleton in its sample. The chain has TRBV6-1 and TRBJ2-3; possible D gene TRBD1, 6 bases. The CDR3 totals 13 residues. The ends were cut back, 4 bases at V and 5 bases at J, with 10 bases in the middle. Germline CDR1 MNHNS, CDR2 SASEGT. CDR3 DNA sequence: TGTGCCAGCAGTGCAGGGGTTAGAGATACGCAGTATTTT. Its translation: CASSAGVRDTQYF.

This clone was counted only a few times. The chain employs TRBV4-1 and TRBJ1-4, with a tentative D call TRBD1 (6 bases). Germline V CDR1 and CDR2: MGHRA, YSYEKL. V lost 0 bases to trimming and J lost 5 bases, with 13 bases between them. The CDR3 sequence is 16 residues long. This CDR3 is CASSQDQDSRNEKLFF. In nucleotides, the CDR3 is TGCGCCAGCAGCCAAGATCAGGACAGTCGAAATGAAAAACTGTTTTTT.

This clone was found once. The chain is built from TRBV7-2 and TRBJ2-5; 9 bases agree with TRBD2. The J call is uncertain, as TRBJ2-7 better fits the DNA end. The germline V gene encodes CDR1 SGHTA and CDR2 FQGNSA. CDR3 length: 15 amino acids. The CDR3 coding sequence is TGTGCCAGCAGCTTAAGTGCTAGCGGGATATACGAGCAGTACTTC. Translation: CASSLSASGIYEQYF.

V and J are TRBV5-4 and TRBJ2-5, with TRBD1 matching 8 bases. Germline assignment: CDR1 SGHNT and CDR2 YYREEE (reference sequence). V trimming: 1 base; J trimming: 1 base; junction bases outside the gene matches: 0. CDR3 size: 14 residues. CDR3 coding DNA: TGTGCCAGCAGCTTGCAGGGGGCCCAAGAGACCCAGTACTTC. Translated: CASSLQGAQETQYF.